This TCR beta chain was documented in a study of beta chain features in type 1 diabetes. Germline CDR1 is MDHEN and CDR2 is SYDVKM. This CDR3 is built from 17 residues. V gave up 1 base and J gave up 0 bases; unmatched junction bases: 2. As every portion of the isolated RNA was reverse transcribed, the sequencing read expressed TCRB transcripts. Produced via immunoSEQ multiplex PCR; TCRdb's table is partial and in-frame only. The sample lists about 150,000 clones, roughly 8% occurring once. Only one heparinised blood draw was taken per donor, and its volume averaged about 120 mL. Populations isolated by sorting all had purity greater than 95%. This clone was seen a few times. No antigen is known for it. Study results and caveats: Relative to healthy donors, patients appeared to have naive, central memory and Treg TCRB repertoires that were more similar. In all four CD4+ subsets, TCRB CDR3 length was significantly, moderately reduced in type 1 diabetes.

The specimen was central memory CD4+ T cells from blood. The source is a young man with type 1 diabetes. The chain combines TRBV28 with TRBJ2-5, with TRBD2 identical over 13 bases. CDR3 DNA: TGTGCCAGCAGTTTATCTACTAGCGGGGGGGACCAAGAGACCCAGTACTTC. This translates into CASSLSTSGGDQETQYF.